These 21 T cell receptor beta chains were sequenced from one sample in a study of cytomegalovirus exposure and HLA in healthy donors. Both 60 Vbeta primers and 13 Jbeta primers went into the PCR. Sequenced by immunoSEQ multiplex PCR; TCRdb stores in-frame clones only, minus some. Its clone listing holds about 48,000 clones. Sequenced sample: PBMCs. These receptors were collected from a male donor in good health and CMV-seropositive.

For the CDR3, the DNA is TGTGCCAGCAGTCCTAAGCGGGGTGGGAGCACAGATACGCAGTATTTT. Encoded protein: CASSPKRGGSTDTQYF. V usage is TRBV27 and J usage is TRBJ2-3; 7 bases are shared with TRBD2. From germline, CDR1 is MNHEY and CDR2 SMNVEV (reference sequence). The V segment lost 5 bases and the J segment 0 bases; nucleotides outside the gene matches: 8. The CDR3 is made up of 16 amino acids.

The genes are TRBV29-1 and TRBJ1-1, with D possibly matching TRBD1 (6 bases). Germline CDR1 is SQVTM and CDR2 is ANQGSEA. The CDR3 runs to 12 residues. The V end lost 6 bases, the J end lost 7 bases, and 15 bases lay between the germline ends. CDR3 in amino acids: CSVLRGGYEAFF. The CDR3, as DNA: TGCAGCGTCCTACGAGGGGGTTATGAAGCTTTCTTT.

The V gene is TRBV7-9, the J gene TRBJ2-3; 7 bases are shared with TRBD2. Unmatched junction bases numbered 11, after V lost 4 bases and J lost 7 bases. Germline V gene data show CDR1 as SEHNR and CDR2 as FQNEAQ (reference sequence). The CDR3 runs to 15 residues. The CDR3 loop is CASSSGGTGTNTQYF. Here the CDR3 DNA reads TGTGCCAGCAGCTCCGGGGGGACGGGAACCAATACGCAGTATTTT. Looking up the rest from reference TRBV7-9 and TRBJ2-3 gives the full variable domain: DTGVSQNPRHKITKRGQNVTFRCDPISEHNRLYWYRQTLGQGPEFLTYFQNEAQLEKSRLLSDRFSAERPKGSFSTLEIQRTEQGDSAMYLCASSSGGTGTNTQYFGPGTRLTVL.

The J gene is TRBJ2-3, the V gene TRBV7-9; D is perhaps TRBD1 (5 bases). The V and J ends lost 1 base and 5 bases respectively, with 13 bases between them. The CDR3 has 15 residues. The germline V gene encodes CDR1 SEHNR and CDR2 FQNEAQ (reference sequence). This chain's CDR3 is CASSLEGRVGDTQYF. CDR3 coding DNA: TGTGCCAGCAGCTTAGAGGGCAGGGTGGGAGATACGCAGTATTTT.

The chain is built from TRBV27 and TRBJ1-5, with D maybe TRBD1 (6 bases). The CDR3 extends over 13 amino acids. The germline V gene has CDR1 MNHEY and CDR2 SMNVEV (reference sequence). Trimming shortened V by 2 bases and J by 5 bases, and 7 bases separated the two germline ends. CDR3 sequence (DNA): TGTGCCAGCAGTTTAGGGGGCCATCAGCCCCAGCATTTT. Translation: CASSLGGHQPQHF.

The rearrangement uses TRBV7-6 and TRBJ1-3; the D is unclear. Germline CDR1 SGHVS, CDR2 FNYEAQ. The V and J ends lost 4 bases and 2 bases respectively, with 3 bases between them. The CDR3 has 12 amino acids. The CDR3 nucleotides are TGTGCCAGCAGCTCCACTGGAAACACCATATATTTT. Amino acid sequence: CASSSTGNTIYF. Drawing the rest from reference TRBV7-6 and TRBJ1-3, the complete variable domain is GAGVSQSPRYKVTKRGQDVALRCDPISGHVSLYWYRQALGQGPEFLTYFNYEAQQDKSGLPNDRFSAERPEGSISTLTIQRTEQRDSAMYRCASSSTGNTIYFGEGSWLTVV.

J is TRBJ2-7 and V is TRBV27; D possibly corresponds to TRBD1 (6 bases). Germline loops: CDR1 MNHEY, CDR2 SMNVEV (reference sequence). CDR3 length: 13 residues. V lost 5 bases to trimming and J lost 3 bases, with 11 bases between them. CDR3 sequence: CASSQGRGYEQYF. The CDR3 DNA is TGTGCCAGCAGTCAAGGCAGGGGCTACGAGCAGTACTTC.

For the CDR3, the DNA is TGCGCCAGCAGCCATACGACAGGCTCCTACGAGCAGTACTTC. This sequence encodes CASSHTTGSYEQYF. This chain links TRBV4-3 with TRBJ2-7; D is possibly TRBD1 (6 bases). V lost 3 bases and J lost 0, with 9 bases in between. Germline CDR1 and CDR2: LGHNA and YSLEER. The CDR3 is 14 amino acids.

The V gene is TRBV5-4, the J gene TRBJ2-7; tentatively, D is TRBD1 (6 bases). The CDR3 has 14 residues. From germline, CDR1 is SGHNT and CDR2 YYREEE (reference sequence). V was trimmed by 4 bases and J by 3 bases, leaving 14 bases between them. The CDR3 DNA sequence: TGTGCCAGCAGCCTTGACAGGATGAACTACGAGCAGTACTTC. Translated: CASSLDRMNYEQYF.

This rearrangement joins TRBV10-3 to TRBJ1-6, with a weak D call TRBD1 (5 bases). Germline CDR1 is ENHRY and CDR2 is SYGVKD. The CDR3 length is 16 residues. V lost 0 bases to trimming and J lost 6 bases, with 12 bases between them. In DNA, the CDR3 is TGTGCCATCAGTGAGTCAACAGGTAGAGGTAATTCACCCCTCCACTTT. Translated, it gives CAISESTGRGNSPLHF.

The rearrangement joins TRBV30 to TRBJ2-3; TRBD2 agrees at 11 bases. CDR1 is GTSNPN, CDR2 SVGIG, per germline (reference sequence). CDR3 size: 17 residues. Trimming removed 2 bases from V and 6 bases from J; junction bases left unmatched: 13. CDR3 DNA sequence: TGTGCCTGGAGTTCATACGGGCTAGCGGGGGGAGGGGATACGCAGTATTTT. Amino acid sequence: CAWSSYGLAGGGDTQYF.

J is TRBJ2-1 and V is TRBV28, with TRBD2 matching 10 bases. Germline V gene sequence: CDR1 MDHEN, CDR2 SYDVKM. The CDR3 is 19 amino acids. Unmatched junction bases numbered 13, after V lost 5 bases and J lost 0 bases. In DNA form, the CDR3 reads TGTGCCAGCAGTATCAGGTCGGTAGCGGGGGGAAGCTCCTACAATGAGCAGTTCTTC. Translated: CASSIRSVAGGSSYNEQFF.

The chain joins TRBV4-3 to TRBJ2-7, with D tentatively TRBD2 (6 bases). Per germline, CDR1 LGHNA and CDR2 YSLEER. The CDR3 length is 16 residues. V shed 0 bases and J shed 1 base, with 13 bases lying between them. CDR3 residues: CASSQDLASESYEQYF. The CDR3 nucleotides read TGCGCCAGCAGCCAAGATTTGGCTAGCGAGTCCTACGAGCAGTACTTC.

The V gene is TRBV5-4, the J gene TRBJ2-3; 9 bases line up with TRBD1. The germline V gene encodes CDR1 SGHNT and CDR2 YYREEE (reference sequence). Trimming took 4 bases from V and 6 from J; bases not matched to a gene: 12. The CDR3 spans 16 residues. CDR3: CASSDKDRGALDTQYF. Here the CDR3 DNA reads TGTGCCAGCAGCGATAAGGACAGGGGCGCCTTGGATACGCAGTATTTT.

The chain uses TRBV10-3 and TRBJ2-7; possibly TRBD2 for D (5 bases). The germline V gene encodes CDR1 ENHRY and CDR2 SYGVKD. The CDR3 spans 12 residues. Deletions cut 4 bases from V and 2 bases from J, with 6 bases between. CDR3 nucleotides: TGTGCCATCAGTGTCGGGACCTACGAGCAGTACTTC. Amino acids: CAISVGTYEQYF.

The rearrangement joins TRBV6-1 to TRBJ2-3; TRBD2 matches at 8 bases. The CDR3 spans 15 residues. The germline V gene has CDR1 MNHNS and CDR2 SASEGT. V shed 5 bases, J shed 1 base, and the junction held 5 bases outside the gene matches. Written as DNA, the CDR3 is TGTGCCAGCAGTAAGGGACTAGTAGGCACAGATACGCAGTATTTT. Protein sequence: CASSKGLVGTDTQYF.

This chain uses TRBV7-9 with TRBJ2-3, with 9 bases identical to TRBD2. Germline V gene lookup returns CDR1 SEHNR and CDR2 FQNEAQ (reference sequence). The CDR3 runs to 18 residues. V lost 5 bases and J lost 0; bases outside the gene matches: 12. The CDR3 DNA is TGTGCCAGCAGCACGTCTTTTAGCGGGGGTACTAGCACAGATACGCAGTATTTT. The encoded protein is CASSTSFSGGTSTDTQYF.

The chain couples TRBV18 to TRBJ1-5, with D unclear. The CDR3 runs to 14 residues. Germline V gives CDR1 KGHSH, CDR2 LQKENI. V shed 1 base and J shed 6 bases, with 10 bases lying between them. CDR3 DNA: TGTGCCAGCTCACCACAGGGAGAAAGTCAGCCCCAGCATTTT. Its protein product is CASSPQGESQPQHF.

The CDR3 loop reads CASSLGGLEQFF. The CDR3 DNA follows: TGTGCCAGCAGCTTAGGAGGTCTTGAGCAGTTCTTC. This chain joins TRBV5-4 and TRBJ2-1, with a weak D call TRBD2 (5 bases). Trimming removed 2 bases at V and 9 bases at J, with 9 bases between. The CDR3 is 12 amino acids. Looked up from germline, CDR1 is SGHNT and CDR2 is YYREEE (reference sequence).

This chain uses TRBV4-2 with TRBJ2-1; the match to TRBD2 covers 10 bases. The CDR3 has 16 amino acids. Looked up from germline, CDR1 is LGHNA and CDR2 is YNFKEQ. V dropped 0 bases and J dropped 2; count of bases not matched to a gene: 1. CDR3 region: CASSQETSGTYNEQFF. Written as DNA, the CDR3 is TGTGCCAGCAGCCAAGAAACTAGCGGGACCTACAATGAGCAGTTCTTC.

The rearrangement joins TRBV30 to TRBJ1-3, with 9 bases lining up with TRBD1. Per the germline V gene, CDR1 is GTSNPN and CDR2 is SVGIG (reference sequence). This CDR3 spans 15 amino acids. Germline trimming cut 3 bases from V and 5 bases from J; bases unmatched to any gene: 8. The CDR3 DNA is TGTGCCTGGAGCCCCAGCGGGACAGGGCGAAACACCATATATTTT. Its protein product is CAWSPSGTGRNTIYF.